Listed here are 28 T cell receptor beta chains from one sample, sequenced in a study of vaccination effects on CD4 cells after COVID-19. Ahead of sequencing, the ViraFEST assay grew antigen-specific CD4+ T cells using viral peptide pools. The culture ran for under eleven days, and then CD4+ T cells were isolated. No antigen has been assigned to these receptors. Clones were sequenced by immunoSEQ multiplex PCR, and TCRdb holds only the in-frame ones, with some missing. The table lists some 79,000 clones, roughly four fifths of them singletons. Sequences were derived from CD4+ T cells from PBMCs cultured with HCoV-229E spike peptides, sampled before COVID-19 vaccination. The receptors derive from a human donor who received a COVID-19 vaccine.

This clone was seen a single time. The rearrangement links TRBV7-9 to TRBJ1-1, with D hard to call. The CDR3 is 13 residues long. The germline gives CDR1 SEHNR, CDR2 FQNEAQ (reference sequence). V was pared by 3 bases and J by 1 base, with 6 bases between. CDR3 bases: TGTGCCAGCAGCTTCTCCCAGAACACTGAAGCTTTCTTT. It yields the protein CASSFSQNTEAFF.

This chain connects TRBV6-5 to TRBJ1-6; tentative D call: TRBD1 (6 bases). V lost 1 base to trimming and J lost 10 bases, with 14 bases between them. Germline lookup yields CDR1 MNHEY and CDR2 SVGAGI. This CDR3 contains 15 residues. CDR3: CASSYFERGQSPLHF. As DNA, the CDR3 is TGTGCCAGCAGTTACTTCGAGAGGGGACAATCACCCCTCCACTTT.

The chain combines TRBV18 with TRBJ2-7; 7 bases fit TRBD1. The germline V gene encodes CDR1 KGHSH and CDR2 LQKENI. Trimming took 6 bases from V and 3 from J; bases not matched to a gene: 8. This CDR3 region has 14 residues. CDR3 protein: CASSPNTGDYEQYV. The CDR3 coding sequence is TGTGCCAGCTCTCCGAACACAGGGGACTACGAGCAGTACGTC.

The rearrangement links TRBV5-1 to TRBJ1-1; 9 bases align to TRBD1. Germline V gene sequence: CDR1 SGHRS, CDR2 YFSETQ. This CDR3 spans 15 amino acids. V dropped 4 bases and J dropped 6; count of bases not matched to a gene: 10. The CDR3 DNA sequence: TGCGCCAGCAGCGCACAGGGGGCGCAGAGCCCTGAAGCTTTCTTT. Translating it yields CASSAQGAQSPEAFF.

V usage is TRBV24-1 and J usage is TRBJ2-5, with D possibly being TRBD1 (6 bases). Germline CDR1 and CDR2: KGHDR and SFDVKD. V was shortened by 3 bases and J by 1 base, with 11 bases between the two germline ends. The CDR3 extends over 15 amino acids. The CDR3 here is CATSDQGTGQETQYF. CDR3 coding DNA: TGTGCCACCAGTGATCAGGGGACGGGCCAAGAGACCCAGTACTTC.

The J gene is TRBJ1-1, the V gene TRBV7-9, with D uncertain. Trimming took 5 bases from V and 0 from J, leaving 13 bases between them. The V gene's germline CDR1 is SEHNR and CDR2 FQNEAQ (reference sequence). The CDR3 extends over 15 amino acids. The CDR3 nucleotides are TGTGCCAGCAGCCCCGTGGATCCGATGAACACTGAAGCTTTCTTT. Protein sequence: CASSPVDPMNTEAFF.

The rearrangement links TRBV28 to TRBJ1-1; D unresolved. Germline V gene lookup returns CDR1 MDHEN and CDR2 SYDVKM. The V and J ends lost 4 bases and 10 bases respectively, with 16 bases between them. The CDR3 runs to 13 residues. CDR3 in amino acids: CASSSPVPRAAFF. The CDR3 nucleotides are TGTGCCAGCAGTTCCCCAGTCCCTCGGGCAGCTTTCTTT.

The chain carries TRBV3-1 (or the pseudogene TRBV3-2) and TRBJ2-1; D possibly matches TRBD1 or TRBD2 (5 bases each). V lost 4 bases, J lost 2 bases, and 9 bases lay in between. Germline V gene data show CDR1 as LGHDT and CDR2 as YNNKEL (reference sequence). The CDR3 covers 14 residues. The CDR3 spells CASSRDHTYNEQFF. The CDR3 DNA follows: TGTGCCAGCAGCCGGGACCATACCTACAATGAGCAGTTCTTC.

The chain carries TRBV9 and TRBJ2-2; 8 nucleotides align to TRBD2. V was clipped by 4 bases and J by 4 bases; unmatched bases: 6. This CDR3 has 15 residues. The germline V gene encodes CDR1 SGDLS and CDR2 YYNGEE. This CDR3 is CASSLETSGTGELFF. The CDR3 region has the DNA TGTGCCAGCAGCCTCGAAACTAGCGGCACCGGGGAGCTGTTTTTT.

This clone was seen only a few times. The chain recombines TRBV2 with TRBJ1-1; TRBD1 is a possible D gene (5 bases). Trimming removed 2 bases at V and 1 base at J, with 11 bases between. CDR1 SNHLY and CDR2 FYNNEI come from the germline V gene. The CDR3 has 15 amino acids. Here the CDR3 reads CASSESMGGNTEAFF. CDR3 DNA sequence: TGTGCCAGCAGTGAATCGATGGGGGGGAACACTGAAGCTTTCTTT.

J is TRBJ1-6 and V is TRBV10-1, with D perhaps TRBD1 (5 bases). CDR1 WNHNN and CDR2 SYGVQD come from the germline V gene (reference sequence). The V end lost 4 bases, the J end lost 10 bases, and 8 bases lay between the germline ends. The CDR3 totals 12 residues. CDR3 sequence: CASSGGVSPLHF. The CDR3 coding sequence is TGCGCCAGCAGTGGAGGGGTCTCACCCCTCCACTTT.

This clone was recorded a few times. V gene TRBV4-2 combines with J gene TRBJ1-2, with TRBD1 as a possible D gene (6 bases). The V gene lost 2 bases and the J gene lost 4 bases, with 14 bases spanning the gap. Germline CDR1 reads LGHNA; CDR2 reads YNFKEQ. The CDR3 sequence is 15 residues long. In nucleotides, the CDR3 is TGTGCCAGCAGCCAAAGACAGGATTCCCCCTATGGCTACACCTTC. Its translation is CASSQRQDSPYGYTF.

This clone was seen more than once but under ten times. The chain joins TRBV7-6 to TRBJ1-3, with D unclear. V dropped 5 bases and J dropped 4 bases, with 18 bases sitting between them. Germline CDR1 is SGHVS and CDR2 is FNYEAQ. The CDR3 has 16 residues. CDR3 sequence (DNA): TGTGCCAGCAGCCCCGATACGGTCAGGCTCGGAAACACCATATATTTT. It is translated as CASSPDTVRLGNTIYF.

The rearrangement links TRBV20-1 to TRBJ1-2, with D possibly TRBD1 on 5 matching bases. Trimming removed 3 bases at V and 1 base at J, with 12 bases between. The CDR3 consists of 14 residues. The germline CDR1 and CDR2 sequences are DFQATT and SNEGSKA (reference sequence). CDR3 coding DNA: TGCAGTGCTAGTGACGGGGCTTTTAACTATGGCTACACCTTC. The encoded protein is CSASDGAFNYGYTF.

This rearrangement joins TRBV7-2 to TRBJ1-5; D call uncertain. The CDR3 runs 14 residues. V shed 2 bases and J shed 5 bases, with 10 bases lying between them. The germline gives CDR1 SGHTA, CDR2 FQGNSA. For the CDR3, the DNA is TGTGCCAGCAGCTTAAGACTGTTCGATCAGCCCCAGCATTTT. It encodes CASSLRLFDQPQHF. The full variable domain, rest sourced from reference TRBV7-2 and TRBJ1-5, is GAGVSQSPSNKVTEKGKDVELRCDPISGHTALYWYRQSLGQGLEFLIYFQGNSAPDKSGLPSDRFSAERTGGSVSTLTIQRTQQEDSAVYLCASSLRLFDQPQHFGDGTRLSIL.

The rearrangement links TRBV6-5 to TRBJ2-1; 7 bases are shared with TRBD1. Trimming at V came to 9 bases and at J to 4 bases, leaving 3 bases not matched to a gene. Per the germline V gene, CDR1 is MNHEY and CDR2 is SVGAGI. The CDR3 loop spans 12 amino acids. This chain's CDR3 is CASQGQYNEQFF. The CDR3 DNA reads TGTGCCAGTCAGGGACAGTACAATGAGCAGTTCTTC.

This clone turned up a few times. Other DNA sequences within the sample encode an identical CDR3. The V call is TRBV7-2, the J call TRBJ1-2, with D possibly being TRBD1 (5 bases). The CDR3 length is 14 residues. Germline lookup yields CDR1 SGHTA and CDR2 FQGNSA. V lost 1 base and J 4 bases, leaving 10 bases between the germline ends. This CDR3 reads CASSLDGAGYGYTF. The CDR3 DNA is TGTGCCAGCAGCTTAGACGGGGCTGGCTATGGCTACACCTTC.

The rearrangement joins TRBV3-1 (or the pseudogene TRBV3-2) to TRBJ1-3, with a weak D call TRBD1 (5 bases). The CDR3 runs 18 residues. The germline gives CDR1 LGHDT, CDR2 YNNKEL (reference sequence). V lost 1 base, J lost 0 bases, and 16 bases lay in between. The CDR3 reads CASSQGSLLGGSGNTIYF. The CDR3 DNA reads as TGTGCCAGCAGCCAAGGTAGCCTCCTCGGGGGCTCTGGAAACACCATATATTTT.

Here the CDR3 reads CASSLDRATSGNTIYF. The CDR3 bases are TGTGCCAGCAGCTTGGACAGGGCGACCTCTGGAAACACCATATATTTT. The chain carries TRBV28 and TRBJ1-3; 8 bases line up with TRBD1. Per the germline V gene, CDR1 is MDHEN and CDR2 is SYDVKM. The V segment lost 6 bases and the J segment 0 bases; nucleotides outside the gene matches: 7. The length of the CDR3 is 16 residues.

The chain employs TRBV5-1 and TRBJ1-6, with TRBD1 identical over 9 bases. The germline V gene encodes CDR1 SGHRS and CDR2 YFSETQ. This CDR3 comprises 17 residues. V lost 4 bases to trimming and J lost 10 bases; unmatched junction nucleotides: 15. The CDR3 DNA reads TGCGCCAGCAGCGCAAATTTGCCGGGACAGGGAGGATCACCCCTCCACTTT. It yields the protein CASSANLPGQGGSPLHF. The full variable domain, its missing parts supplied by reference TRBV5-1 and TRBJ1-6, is KAGVTQTPRYLIKTRGQQVTLSCSPISGHRSVSWYQQTPGQGLQFLFEYFSETQRNKGNFPGRFSGRQFSNSRSEMNVSTLELGDSALYLCASSANLPGQGGSPLHFGNGTRLTVT.

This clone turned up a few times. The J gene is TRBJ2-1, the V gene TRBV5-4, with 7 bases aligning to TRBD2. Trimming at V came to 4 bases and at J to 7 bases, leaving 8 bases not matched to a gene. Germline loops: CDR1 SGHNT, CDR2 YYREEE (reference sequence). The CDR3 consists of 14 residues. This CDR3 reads CASSAWGGGNEQFF. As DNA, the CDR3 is TGTGCCAGCAGCGCCTGGGGGGGTGGGAATGAGCAGTTCTTC.

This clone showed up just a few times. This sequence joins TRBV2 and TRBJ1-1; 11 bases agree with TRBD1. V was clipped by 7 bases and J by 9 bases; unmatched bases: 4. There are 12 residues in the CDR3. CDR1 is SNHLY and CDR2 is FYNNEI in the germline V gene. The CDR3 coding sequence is TGTGCCAGCATCATGGACAGGGGGCAAGCTTTCTTT. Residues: CASIMDRGQAFF.

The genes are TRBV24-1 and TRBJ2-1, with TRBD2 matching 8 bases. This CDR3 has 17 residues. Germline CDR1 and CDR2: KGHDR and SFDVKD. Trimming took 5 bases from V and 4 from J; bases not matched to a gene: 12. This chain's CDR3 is CATSAHPGGGTYNEQFF. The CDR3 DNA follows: TGTGCCACCAGTGCTCACCCTGGCGGGGGGACTTACAATGAGCAGTTCTTC.

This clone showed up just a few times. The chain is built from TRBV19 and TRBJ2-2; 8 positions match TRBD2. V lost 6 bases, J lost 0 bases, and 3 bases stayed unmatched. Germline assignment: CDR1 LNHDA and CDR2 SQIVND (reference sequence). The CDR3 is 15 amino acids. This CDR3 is CASRVGLANTGELFF. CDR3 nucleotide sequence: TGTGCCAGTAGGGTGGGACTAGCGAACACCGGGGAGCTGTTTTTT.

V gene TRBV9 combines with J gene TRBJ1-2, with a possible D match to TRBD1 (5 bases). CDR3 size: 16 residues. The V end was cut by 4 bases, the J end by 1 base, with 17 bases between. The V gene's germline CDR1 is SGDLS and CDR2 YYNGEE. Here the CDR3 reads CASSPRPLTVNYGYTF. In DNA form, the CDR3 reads TGTGCCAGCAGCCCTCGACCCTTGACAGTTAACTATGGCTACACCTTC.

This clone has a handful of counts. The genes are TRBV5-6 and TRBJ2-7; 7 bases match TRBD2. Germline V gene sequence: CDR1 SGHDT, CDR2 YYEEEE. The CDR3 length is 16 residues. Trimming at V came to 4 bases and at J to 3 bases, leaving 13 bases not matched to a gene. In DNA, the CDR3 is TGTGCCAGCAGCCCCTTCCTCCTAGCGGAGATCTACGAGCAGTACGTC. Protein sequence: CASSPFLLAEIYEQYV.

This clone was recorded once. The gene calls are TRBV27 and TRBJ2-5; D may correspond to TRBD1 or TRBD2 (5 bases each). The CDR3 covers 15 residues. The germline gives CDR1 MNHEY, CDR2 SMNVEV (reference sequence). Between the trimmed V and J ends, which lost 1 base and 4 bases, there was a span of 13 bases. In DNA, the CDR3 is TGTGCCAGCAGTTTATTCGGGGCAGGGCGAGAGACCCAGTACTTC. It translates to CASSLFGAGRETQYF.

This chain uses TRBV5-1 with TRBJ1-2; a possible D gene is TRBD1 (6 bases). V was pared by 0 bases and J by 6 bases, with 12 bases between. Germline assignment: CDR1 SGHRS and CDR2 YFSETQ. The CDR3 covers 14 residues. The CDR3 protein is CASSLGQDSDGYTF. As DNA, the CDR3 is TGCGCCAGCAGCTTGGGACAGGATTCAGATGGCTACACCTTC.